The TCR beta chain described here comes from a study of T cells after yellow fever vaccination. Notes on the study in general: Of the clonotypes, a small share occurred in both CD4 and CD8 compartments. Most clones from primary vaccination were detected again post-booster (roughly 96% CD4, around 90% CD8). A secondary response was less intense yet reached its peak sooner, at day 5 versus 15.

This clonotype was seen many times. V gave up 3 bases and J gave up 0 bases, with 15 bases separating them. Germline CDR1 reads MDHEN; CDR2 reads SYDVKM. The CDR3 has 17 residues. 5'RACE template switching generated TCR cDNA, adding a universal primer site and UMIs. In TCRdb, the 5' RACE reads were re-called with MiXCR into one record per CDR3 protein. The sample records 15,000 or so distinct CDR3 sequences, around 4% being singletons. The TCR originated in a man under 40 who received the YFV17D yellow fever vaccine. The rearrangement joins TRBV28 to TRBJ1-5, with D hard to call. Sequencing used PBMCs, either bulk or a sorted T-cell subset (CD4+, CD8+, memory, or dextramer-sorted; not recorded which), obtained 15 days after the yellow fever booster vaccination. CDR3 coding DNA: TGTGCCAGCAGTTTCGGTTTGGAATCCTATAGCAATCAGCCCCAGCATTTT. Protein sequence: CASSFGLESYSNQPQHF.